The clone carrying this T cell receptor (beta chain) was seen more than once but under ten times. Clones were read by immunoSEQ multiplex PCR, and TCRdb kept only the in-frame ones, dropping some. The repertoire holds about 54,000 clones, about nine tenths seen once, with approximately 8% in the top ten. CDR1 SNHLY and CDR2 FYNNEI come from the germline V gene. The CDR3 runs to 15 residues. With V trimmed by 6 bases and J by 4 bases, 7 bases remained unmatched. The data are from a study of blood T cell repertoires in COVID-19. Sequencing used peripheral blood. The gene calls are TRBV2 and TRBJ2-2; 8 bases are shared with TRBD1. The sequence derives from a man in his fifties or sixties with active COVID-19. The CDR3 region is CASRAGTGVTGELFF. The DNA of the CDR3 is TGTGCCAGCAGAGCCGGGACAGGAGTCACCGGGGAGCTGTTTTTT. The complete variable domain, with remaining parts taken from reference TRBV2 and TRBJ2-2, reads EPEVTQTPSHQVTQMGQEVILRCVPISNHLYFYWYRQILGQKVEFLVSFYNNEISEKSEIFDDQFSVERPDGSNFTLKIRSTKLEDSAMYFCASRAGTGVTGELFFGEGSRLTVL.